Presented here are 6 T cell receptor beta chains from one specimen sequenced in a study of blood T cell repertoires in COVID-19. Data came from immunoSEQ multiplex PCR; TCRdb stores just in-frame clones and leaves some out. The sample has 100,000 to 150,000 clones; approximately 92% are singletons. Sequencing was done on a sample of peripheral blood. Every receptor here comes from a man between 65 and 85 years old with active or convalescent COVID-19.

The chain carries TRBV4-1 and TRBJ2-7, with D tentatively TRBD2 (5 bases). The CDR3 consists of 14 residues. The V gene's germline CDR1 is MGHRA and CDR2 YSYEKL. Trimming removed 1 base at V and 3 bases at J, with 10 bases between. CDR3 residues: CASSQGTGLYEQYF. CDR3 nucleotides: TGCGCCAGCAGCCAAGGGACTGGACTCTACGAGCAGTACTTC.

This clone was seen only a few times. The CDR3 sequence: CASGILAMNEQFF. The CDR3 region has the DNA TGTGCCAGCGGGATACTAGCGATGAATGAGCAGTTCTTC. The gene calls are TRBV28 and TRBJ2-1; 7 bases are a match to TRBD2. The ends lost 8 bases at V and 7 bases at J; junction bases unmatched: 8. Germline V CDR1 and CDR2: MDHEN, SYDVKM. CDR3 size: 13 residues.

The chain combines TRBV9 with TRBJ1-3; unclear D gene. The ends were cut back, 4 bases at V and 2 bases at J, with 10 bases in the middle. Germline assignment: CDR1 SGDLS and CDR2 YYNGEE. This CDR3 region has 14 residues. The CDR3 here is CASSPGLAGNTIYF. CDR3 nucleotide sequence: TGTGCCAGCAGCCCGGGTTTGGCTGGAAACACCATATATTTT.

The chain combines TRBV10-2 with TRBJ1-1; perhaps TRBD1 as D (5 bases). The CDR3 has 14 amino acids. Between the trimmed V and J ends, which lost 6 bases and 0 bases, there was a span of 11 bases. Per the germline V gene, CDR1 is WSHSY and CDR2 is SAAADI. This CDR3 is CASRSEGVNTEAFF. The CDR3 bases are TGCGCCAGCAGGTCCGAAGGGGTGAACACTGAAGCTTTCTTT.

CDR3 loop: CASSKQVTTWGYTF. The CDR3 DNA is TGTGCCAGTAGTAAACAGGTTACCACTTGGGGCTACACCTTC. J is TRBJ1-2 and V is TRBV19, with TRBD1 as a possible D gene (5 bases). V was cut by 4 bases and J by 8 bases, with 17 bases left in between. The CDR3 has 14 amino acids. The germline CDR1 and CDR2 sequences are LNHDA and SQIVND (reference sequence).

The chain is built from TRBV10-3 and TRBJ2-7; TRBD2 matches 7 bases. The CDR3 has 14 residues. V lost 3 bases to trimming and J lost 3 bases; unmatched junction nucleotides: 5. Germline assignment: CDR1 ENHRY and CDR2 SYGVKD. CDR3 DNA sequence: TGTGCCATCAGTGACTCCGGGGGGAGCTACGAGCAGTACTTC. This gives the protein CAISDSGGSYEQYF.